The 4 T cell receptor beta chains below were found in one sample sequenced in a study of T cell changes during pregnancy in multiple sclerosis. Measured with immunoSEQ multiplex PCR; TCRdb has only the in-frame clones, and not every one. The table has approximately 70,000 clones, around 92% seen once. The source was peripheral blood, collected in the first trimester of pregnancy. Receptors were obtained from a female donor with multiple sclerosis, enrolled in a pregnancy study.

The rearrangement uses TRBV2 and TRBJ1-5; 8 positions match TRBD1. Germline CDR1 is SNHLY and CDR2 is FYNNEI. The CDR3 has 13 amino acids. V gave up 11 bases and J gave up 4 bases; unmatched junction bases: 7. As DNA, the CDR3 is TGTGCCGGTACCCGGGACAGGAATCAGCCCCAGCATTTT. Translating gives CAGTRDRNQPQHF. Full variable domain (remainder filled in from reference TRBV2 and TRBJ1-5): EPEVTQTPSHQVTQMGQEVILRCVPISNHLYFYWYRQILGQKVEFLVSFYNNEISEKSEIFDDQFSVERPDGSNFTLKIRSTKLEDSAMYFCAGTRDRNQPQHFGDGTRLSIL.

J is TRBJ1-2 and V is TRBV28; D is ambiguous. Trimming stripped 3 bases from V and 3 bases from J, with 8 bases between. CDR1 and CDR2 from the germline V gene are MDHEN and SYDVKM. This CDR3 contains 13 residues. The CDR3 region has the DNA TGTGCCAGCAGTTTTGGAGAGGACTATGGCTACACCTTC. Protein product: CASSFGEDYGYTF.

V and J are TRBV9 and TRBJ2-2; TRBD1 might be the D (6 bases). The CDR3 runs to 14 residues. V was shortened by 3 bases and J by 6 bases, with 12 bases between the two germline ends. CDR1 and CDR2 (germline): SGDLS, YYNGEE. CDR3 in DNA: TGTGCCAGCAGCGCCCAGGGGTATGCCGGGGAGCTGTTTTTT. Its protein product is CASSAQGYAGELFF.

A single count supports this clone. The chain uses TRBV7-9 and TRBJ1-4; perhaps TRBD1 as D (5 bases). V lost 4 bases, J lost 8 bases, and 20 bases lay in between. Germline-derived CDR1 and CDR2 are SEHNR and FQNEAQ (reference sequence). The CDR3 is made up of 16 amino acids. The DNA for the CDR3 is TGTGCCAGCAGCTCCCTTAGGGGTCCTAAAGGGGAAAAACTGTTTTTT. It encodes CASSSLRGPKGEKLFF.